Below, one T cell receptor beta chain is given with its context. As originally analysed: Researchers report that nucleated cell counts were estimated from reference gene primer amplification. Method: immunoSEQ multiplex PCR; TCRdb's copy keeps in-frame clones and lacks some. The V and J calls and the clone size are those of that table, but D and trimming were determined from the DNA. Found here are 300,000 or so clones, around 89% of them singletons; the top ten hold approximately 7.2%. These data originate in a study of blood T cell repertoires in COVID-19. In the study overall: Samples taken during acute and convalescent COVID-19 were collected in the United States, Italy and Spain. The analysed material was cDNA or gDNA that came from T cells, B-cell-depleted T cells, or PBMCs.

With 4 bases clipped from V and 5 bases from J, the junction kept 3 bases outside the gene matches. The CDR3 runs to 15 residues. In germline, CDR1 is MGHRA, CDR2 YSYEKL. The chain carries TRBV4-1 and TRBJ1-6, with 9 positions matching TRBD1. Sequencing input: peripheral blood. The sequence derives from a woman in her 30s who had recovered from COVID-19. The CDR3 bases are TGCGCCAGCAGCCCCGGACAGGGGCATAATTCACCCCTCCACTTT. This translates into CASSPGQGHNSPLHF.